The 18 T cell receptor beta chains given below trace back to one sample, sequenced in a study of spatial heterogeneity in lung cancer (dated by TCRdb to between 2019 and 2020). The label giving this sample's time point can be read as: blood at routine non-recurrence follow-up after resection. Without any cell sorting, TCR sequencing was performed on whole RNA extracted either from tumor and nontumor lung tissue or from cryopreserved PBMC samples. The library was made by 5' RACE. Instrument on record: NextSeq 500. The public reads were reprocessed in TCRdb via fastp at Q25 and MiXCR, keeping in-frame beta chains. One record per CDR3 amino acid sequence lists the most common genes and DNA. The sample includes under 30,000 distinct CDR3 sequences, with around 6% observed a single time. The top ten constitute roughly 21% of the sample. The sample was PBMCs, taken at follow-up. The receptors were sampled from a male donor with early-stage non-small cell lung cancer.

This clonotype has a count of ten or more. The V gene is TRBV6-5, the J gene TRBJ1-2; 7 positions agree with TRBD1. CDR1 is MNHEY and CDR2 is SVGAGI in the germline V gene. The CDR3 length is 13 residues. V was clipped by 7 bases and J by 2 bases; unmatched bases: 4. CDR3 loop: CASNRQGNYGYTF. CDR3 DNA sequence: TGTGCCAGCAACAGACAGGGAAACTATGGCTACACCTTC.

This clonotype came up many times. The chain recombines TRBV11-1 with TRBJ2-3; the D is unclear. V was cut by 4 bases and J by 0 bases, with 11 bases left in between. This CDR3 is built from 15 residues. Looked up from germline, CDR1 is SGHAT and CDR2 is FQDESV (reference sequence). CDR3 nucleotides: TGTGCCAGCAGCTCGGGCAGAGGCAGCACAGATACGCAGTATTTT. It is translated as CASSSGRGSTDTQYF.

This clonotype was recorded many times. This rearrangement joins TRBV4-3 to TRBJ2-2; D is ambiguous. CDR3 length equals 18 residues. The V gene lost 0 bases and the J gene lost 1 base, with 15 bases spanning the gap. In germline, CDR1 is LGHNA, CDR2 YSLEER. The CDR3 loop is CASSQDENYVLNTGELFF. The CDR3 DNA is TGCGCCAGCAGCCAAGATGAGAATTACGTACTGAACACCGGGGAGCTGTTTTTT.

This clonotype was recorded many times. V and J are TRBV4-1 and TRBJ2-3; D could derive from TRBD1 or TRBD2 (6 bases each). V lost 6 bases and J 0 bases, leaving 16 bases between the germline ends. Germline CDR1 and CDR2: MGHRA and YSYEKL. This CDR3 region has 16 residues. The CDR3 loop is CASRRGAQTSTDTQYF. The CDR3 bases are TGCGCCAGCAGGAGGGGGGCGCAGACTAGCACAGATACGCAGTATTTT.

The V gene is TRBV20-1, the J gene TRBJ2-7; D call uncertain. Trimming removed 2 bases from V and 3 bases from J, with 8 bases in between. The germline gives CDR1 DFQATT, CDR2 SNEGSKA (reference sequence). The CDR3 extends over 12 amino acids. The CDR3 is CSARTPNYEQYF. CDR3 nucleotide sequence: TGCAGTGCTAGAACGCCAAACTACGAGCAGTACTTC.

This clonotype has a count of ten or more. The V call is TRBV7-9, the J call TRBJ2-4; D is unresolved. In germline, CDR1 is SEHNR, CDR2 FQNEAQ (reference sequence). The ends were cut back, 1 base at V and 0 bases at J, with 7 bases in the middle. This CDR3 has 15 residues. CDR3 sequence (DNA): TGTGCCAGCAGCTTAGGTTCCGTAGCCAAAAACATTCAGTACTTC. This sequence encodes CASSLGSVAKNIQYF.

This clonotype was seen once. The rearrangement joins TRBV11-3 to TRBJ1-1; D is unclear. Trimming pared 3 bases from V and 0 bases from J, leaving 14 bases between. Germline assignment: CDR1 SGHNT and CDR2 YENEEA. This CDR3 comprises 16 residues. The CDR3 reads CASSFSGMIMNTEAFF. The CDR3 DNA reads as TGTGCCAGCAGCTTCTCTGGGATGATAATGAACACTGAAGCTTTCTTT.

The genes are TRBV4-1 and TRBJ2-5; D is uncertain. This CDR3 region has 16 residues. The V and J ends lost 4 bases and 1 base respectively, with 16 bases between them. CDR1 is MGHRA, CDR2 YSYEKL, per germline. DNA for the CDR3: TGCGCCAGCAGCCTAACTAATCGGCGGACCCAAGAGACCCAGTACTTC. Amino acid sequence: CASSLTNRRTQETQYF.

This clonotype was picked up many times. CDR3 sequence reads: CASSFSPSRETQYF. CDR3 nucleotides: TGTGCCAGCAGCTTTTCGCCCAGTAGAGAGACCCAGTACTTC. The chain links TRBV7-9 to TRBJ2-5, with unresolved D. The CDR3 covers 14 residues. Germline V gene sequence: CDR1 SEHNR, CDR2 FQNEAQ (reference sequence). V was shortened by 3 bases and J by 4 bases, with 12 bases between the two germline ends.

This clonotype has ten or more counts. This chain connects TRBV6-2 or TRBV6-3 to TRBJ2-3; D unclear. V dropped 0 bases and J dropped 4 bases, with 11 bases sitting between them. The CDR3 has 15 residues. CDR1 MNHEY and CDR2 SVGEGT come from the germline V gene. In nucleotides, the CDR3 is TGTGCCAGCAGTTACTCGGGTGTATCGGCAGATACGCAGTATTTT. It is translated as CASSYSGVSADTQYF.

This clonotype appeared many times. The genes are TRBV5-6 and TRBJ2-5, with 7 nucleotides matching TRBD1. This CDR3 is 14 amino acids long. Germline V gene lookup returns CDR1 SGHDT and CDR2 YYEEEE. V shed 3 bases and J 1 base; nucleotides not matched to a gene: 3. The CDR3 DNA follows: TGTGCCAGCAGCTCCCGACAGGGCCAAGAGACCCAGTACTTC. Translation gives CASSSRQGQETQYF.

On this clonotype: This may stem from a read error, because a much larger clone lies one nucleotide away. This chain joins TRBV30 and TRBJ2-3; D unclear. The V end lost 5 bases, the J end lost 3 bases, and 9 bases lay between the germline ends. The CDR3 covers 12 residues. Germline lookup yields CDR1 GTSNPN and CDR2 SVGIG (reference sequence). Here the CDR3 DNA reads TGTGCCTGGGACACCCGGACAGATACGCAGTATTTT. It yields the protein CAWDTRTDTQYF.

Written as DNA, the CDR3 is TGTGCCAGCAGCTTAGATCTTTCGAATGAGCAGTTCTTC. Its protein is CASSLDLSNEQFF. V gene TRBV11-2 combines with J gene TRBJ2-1; D gene uncertain. V was clipped by 0 bases and J by 7 bases, with 7 bases between them. The germline gives CDR1 SGHAT, CDR2 FQNNGV. The CDR3 loop spans 13 amino acids.

V is TRBV4-1 and J is TRBJ2-3, with 8 positions matching TRBD1. Trimming took 4 bases from V and 2 from J; bases not matched to a gene: 2. The germline V gene has CDR1 MGHRA and CDR2 YSYEKL. The CDR3 is 14 residues long. CDR3 DNA: TGCGCCAGCAGCCCGGACAGGGACACAGATACGCAGTATTTT. Protein: CASSPDRDTDTQYF.

Ten or more counts support this clonotype. The chain employs TRBV19 and TRBJ1-1, with D uncertain. Trimming pared 5 bases from V and 4 bases from J, leaving 11 bases between. CDR1 is LNHDA, CDR2 SQIVND, per germline (reference sequence). The CDR3 is made up of 13 amino acids. The CDR3: CASSPRRATEAFF. CDR3 DNA sequence: TGTGCCAGTAGTCCCCGACGTGCCACTGAAGCTTTCTTT.

In this sample, this clonotype turned up many times. The V gene is TRBV3-1, the J gene TRBJ1-2; D is unresolved. V was clipped by 0 bases and J by 3 bases, with 11 bases between them. Looked up from germline, CDR1 is LGHDT and CDR2 is YNNKEL (reference sequence). This CDR3 is 15 amino acids long. As DNA, the CDR3 is TGTGCCAGCAGCCAAGATGCGGCTGGCCACTATGGCTACACCTTC. It specifies CASSQDAAGHYGYTF.

This clonotype was seen at least ten times. This chain connects TRBV6-2 or TRBV6-3 to TRBJ2-1, with 8 bases aligning to TRBD2. Losses at the gene ends were 6 bases for V and 6 bases for J; bases not matched to a gene: 13. This CDR3 is built from 16 residues. Germline values: CDR1 MNHEY, CDR2 SVGEGT. The CDR3 DNA follows: TGTGCCAGCAGCCCCCTCGGACTAGCCTACATCAATGAGCAGTTCTTC. It codes for CASSPLGLAYINEQFF.

This clonotype was seen many times. CDR3 region: CASSLFKKQANQPQHF. The CDR3 nucleotides read TGTGCCAGCAGTTTGTTTAAGAAGCAGGCAAATCAGCCCCAGCATTTT. The genes are TRBV28 and TRBJ1-5; D uncertain. CDR3 size: 16 residues. Germline V gene data show CDR1 as MDHEN and CDR2 as SYDVKM. The V gene lost 3 bases and the J gene lost 4 bases, with 16 bases spanning the gap. The whole variable domain, filled in from reference TRBV28 and TRBJ1-5, reads DVKVTQSSRYLVKRTGEKVFLECVQDMDHENMFWYRQDPGLGLRLIYFSYDVKMKEKGDIPEGYSVSREKKERFSLILESASTNQTSMYLCASSLFKKQANQPQHFGDGTRLSIL.